Listed below are T cell receptor beta chains from one sample, sequenced in a study of PD-1 blockade in classical Hodgkin lymphoma. Data came from immunoSEQ multiplex PCR; TCRdb stores just in-frame clones and leaves some out. In the table there are 30,000 to 40,000 clones, approximately 90% of which are singletons. The sequenced sample was CD4+ T cells from blood, obtained before the fourth cycle of nivolumab. The source of these receptors is a human donor with classical Hodgkin lymphoma. Both conserved end residues are part of each CDR3. A D gene is named only where the DNA matches it firmly. For some rows the clone size is stated as once, few or many, or as a class when expanded; others skip it.

j_call clone_size d_call v_call cdr3_nt cdr3_aa
TRBJ2-1 NA NA TRBV2 TGTGCCAGCAACCTAGCGAGCTCCTACAATGAGCAGTTCTTC CASNLASSYNEQFF
TRBJ2-3 NA NA TRBV20-1 TGCAGTGCAACCAGCACAGATACGCAGTATTTT CSATSTDTQYF
TRBJ1-2 NA NA TRBV19 TGTGCCAGTAGTCAGACGGCCTATGGCTACACCTTC CASSQTAYGYTF
TRBJ1-1 NA NA TRBV30 TGTGCCTGGACAGATTTCAACACTGAAGCTTTCTTT CAWTDFNTEAFF
TRBJ2-2 NA NA TRBV5-1 TGCGCCAGCAGCTTTACAGGGCCGAACACCGGGGAGCTGTTTTTT CASSFTGPNTGELFF
TRBJ2-7 NA NA TRBV28 TGTGCCAGCAGTTTACAGGGGGAGCAGTACTTC CASSLQGEQYF
TRBJ2-1 NA NA TRBV19 TGTGCCAGTAGTATGTATAGGAGCTCCTACAATGAGCAGTTCTTC CASSMYRSSYNEQFF
TRBJ2-5 NA NA TRBV19 TGTGCCACCCGCGGTAGAGGGGAAGAGACCCAGTACTTC CATRGRGEETQYF
TRBJ1-2 NA TRBD1 TRBV11-2 TGTGCCAGCAGCTTATGGGCCGGACAGGGACCTAACTATGGCTACACCTTC CASSLWAGQGPNYGYTF
TRBJ2-4 NA NA TRBV30 TGTGCCTGGAGTGGGGCAGGGGCCCTAGCCAAAAACATTCAGTACTTC CAWSGAGALAKNIQYF
TRBJ2-3 NA TRBD2 TRBV11-2 TGTGCCAGCAGCACAAGCGGGAGAAGGACAGATACGCAGTATTTT CASSTSGRRTDTQYF
TRBJ2-7 NA TRBD2 TRBV4-1 TGCGCCAGCAGCCAATCGCAGGAAGGGACTAGACAGTACGAGCAGTACTTC CASSQSQEGTRQYEQYF
TRBJ2-5 NA NA TRBV2 TGTGCCACCCGTGGACAGCTACAAGAGACCCAGTACTTC CATRGQLQETQYF
TRBJ2-7 NA NA TRBV10-3 TGTGCCATCAGTGAGGAGGCAATCTACGAGCAGTACTTC CAISEEAIYEQYF
TRBJ2-7 NA NA TRBV20-1 TGCAGTGCTAGAGACGATCACGAGCAGTACTTC CSARDDHEQYF
TRBJ1-3 NA TRBD1 TRBV10-3 TGTGCCATCAGGTTACAGGGGGCCGGTACTGGAAACACCATATATTTT CAIRLQGAGTGNTIYF
TRBJ1-2 NA NA TRBV5-1 TGCGCCAGCAGCTTGGAAGGCGGCTATGGCTACACCTTC CASSLEGGYGYTF
TRBJ1-2 NA NA TRBV6-5 TGTGCCAGCAGTTACCAGGGCAACTATGGCTACACCTTC CASSYQGNYGYTF
TRBJ2-1 NA TRBD2 TRBV19 TGTGCCAGTATGCAGGGAGGCTATGCGGGCGGCGGGAGGACCAGATCCTACAATGAGCAGTTCTTC CASMQGGYAGGGRTRSYNEQFF
TRBJ2-1 NA NA TRBV30 TGTGCTCTTGTGGGTTTTCGGACCTACAATGAGCAGTTCTTC CALVGFRTYNEQFF
TRBJ1-1 NA NA TRBV30 TGTGCCGGTAACAGGTTAGCGAACACTGAAGCTTTCTTT CAGNRLANTEAFF
TRBJ1-1 NA NA TRBV30 TGTGCCTGGGATTACTCCGCAGGGATGAACACTGAAGCTTTCTTT CAWDYSAGMNTEAFF
TRBJ2-2 NA NA TRBV6-6 TGTGCCAGCAGTTACCGTAGGGGCACCGGGGAGCTGTTTTTT CASSYRRGTGELFF
TRBJ2-7 once NA TRBV18 TGTGCCAGCTCACCACTACCGCTTGACGGGCCATCCTACGAGCAGTACTTC CASSPLPLDGPSYEQYF
TRBJ1-4 NA NA TRBV19 TGTGCCAGTAGTATAACAGCGGCCGGGGCTAATGAAAAACTGTTTTTT CASSITAAGANEKLFF